This TCR beta chain derives from a study of cytomegalovirus exposure and HLA in healthy donors. The V segment lost 4 bases and the J segment 5 bases; nucleotides outside the gene matches: 7. The germline V gene has CDR1 SGHTA and CDR2 FQGNSA. The CDR3 covers 15 residues. Study observations and caveats: An analysis that came later showed most CMV-associated TCR beta chains appearing HLA-restricted.

With 60 Vbeta and 13 Jbeta primers, the PCR was carried out. TCRdb's table, derived via immunoSEQ multiplex PCR, lists solely in-frame clones and lacks some. The sample lists approximately 160,000 clones; almost 85% were seen once. As to this clone: Its antigen remains unidentified.

The V and J genes are TRBV7-2 and TRBJ1-4, with 7 bases fitting TRBD1. The receptor was derived from a man aged 30-40 years in good health and CMV-seropositive. Sequencing was carried out using PBMCs. Here the CDR3 DNA reads TGTGCCAGCAGCTCGGCCGGGACAGTCAATGAAAAACTGTTTTTT. It encodes CASSSAGTVNEKLFF.